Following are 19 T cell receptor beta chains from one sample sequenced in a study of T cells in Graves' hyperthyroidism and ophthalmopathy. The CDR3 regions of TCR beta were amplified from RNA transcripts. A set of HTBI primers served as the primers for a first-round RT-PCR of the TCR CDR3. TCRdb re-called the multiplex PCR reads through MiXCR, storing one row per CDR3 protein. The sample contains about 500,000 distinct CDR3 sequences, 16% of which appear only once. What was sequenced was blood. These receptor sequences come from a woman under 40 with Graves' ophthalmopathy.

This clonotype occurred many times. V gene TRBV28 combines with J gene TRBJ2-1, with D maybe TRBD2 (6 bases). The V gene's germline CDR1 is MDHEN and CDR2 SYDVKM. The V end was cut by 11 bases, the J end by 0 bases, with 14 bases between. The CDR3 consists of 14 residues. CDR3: CAPRLESSYNEQFF. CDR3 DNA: TGTGCCCCCCGACTAGAGAGCTCCTACAATGAGCAGTTCTTC.

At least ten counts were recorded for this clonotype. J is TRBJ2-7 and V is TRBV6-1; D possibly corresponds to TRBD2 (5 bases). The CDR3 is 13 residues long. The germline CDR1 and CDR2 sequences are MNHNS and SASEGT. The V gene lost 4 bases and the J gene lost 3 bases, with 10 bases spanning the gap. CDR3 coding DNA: TGTGCCAGCAGTGGAGAGCGGAACTACGAGCAGTACTTC. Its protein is CASSGERNYEQYF.

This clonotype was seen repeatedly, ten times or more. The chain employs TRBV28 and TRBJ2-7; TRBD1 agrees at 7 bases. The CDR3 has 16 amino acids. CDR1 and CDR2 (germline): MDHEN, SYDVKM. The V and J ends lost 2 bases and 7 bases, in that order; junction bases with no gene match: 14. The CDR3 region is CASSLPHGQAPREQYF. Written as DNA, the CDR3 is TGTGCCAGCAGTTTACCCCACGGACAGGCACCTCGAGAGCAGTACTTC.

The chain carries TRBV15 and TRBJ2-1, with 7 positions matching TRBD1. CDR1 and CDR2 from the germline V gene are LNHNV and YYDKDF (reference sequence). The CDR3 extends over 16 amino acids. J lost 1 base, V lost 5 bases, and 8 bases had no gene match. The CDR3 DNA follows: TGTGCCACCAGCCGACAGGGCTCTGGTTCCTACAATGAGCAGTTCTTC. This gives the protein CATSRQGSGSYNEQFF.

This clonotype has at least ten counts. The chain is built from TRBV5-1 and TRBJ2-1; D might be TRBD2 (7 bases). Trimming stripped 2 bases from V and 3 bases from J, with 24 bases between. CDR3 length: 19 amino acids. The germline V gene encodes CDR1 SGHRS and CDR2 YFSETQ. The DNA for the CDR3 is TGCGCCAGCAGCTTAGTCGTCAGGGGCGGGAGCGATATCTACAATGAGCAGTTCTTC. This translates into CASSLVVRGGSDIYNEQFF.

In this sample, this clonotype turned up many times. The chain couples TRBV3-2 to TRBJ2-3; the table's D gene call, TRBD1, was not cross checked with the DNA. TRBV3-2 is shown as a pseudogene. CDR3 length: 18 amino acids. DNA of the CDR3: TGTGCCAGCAGCCCACGGCTAATGGACAGGACTAGCACAGATACGCAGTATTTT. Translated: CASSPRLMDRTSTDTQYF.

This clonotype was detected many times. The CDR3 loop reads CSARDSKESTDTQYF. The CDR3 coding sequence is TGCAGTGCTAGAGATAGTAAGGAGTCCACAGATACGCAGTATTTT. V gene TRBV20-1 combines with J gene TRBJ2-3, with D unresolved. The germline V gene has CDR1 DFQATT and CDR2 SNEGSKA (reference sequence). The V end was cut by 0 bases, the J end by 2 bases, with 12 bases between. The CDR3 is made up of 15 amino acids.

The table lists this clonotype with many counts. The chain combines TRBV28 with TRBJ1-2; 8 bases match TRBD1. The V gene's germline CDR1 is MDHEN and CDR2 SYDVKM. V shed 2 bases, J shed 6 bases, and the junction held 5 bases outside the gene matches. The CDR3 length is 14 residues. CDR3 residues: CASSLIGQGDGYTF. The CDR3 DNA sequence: TGTGCCAGCAGTTTAATAGGACAGGGAGATGGCTACACCTTC.

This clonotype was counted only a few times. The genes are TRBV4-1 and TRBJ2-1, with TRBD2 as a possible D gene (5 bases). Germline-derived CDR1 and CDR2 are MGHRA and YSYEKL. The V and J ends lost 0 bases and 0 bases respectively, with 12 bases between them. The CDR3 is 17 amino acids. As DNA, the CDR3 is TGCGCCAGCAGCCAAGATTTGCGGGCCTCCTCCTACAATGAGCAGTTCTTC. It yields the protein CASSQDLRASSYNEQFF.

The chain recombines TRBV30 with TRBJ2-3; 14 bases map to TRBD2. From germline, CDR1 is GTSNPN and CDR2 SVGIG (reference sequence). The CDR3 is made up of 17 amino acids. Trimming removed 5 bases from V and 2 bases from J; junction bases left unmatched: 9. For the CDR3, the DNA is TGTGCCTGGCGACTAGCGGGAGGGGGGGGGCCCACAGATACGCAGTATTTT. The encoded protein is CAWRLAGGGGPTDTQYF.

CDR3 DNA sequence: TGTGCCAGCAGCCATCCGAATCAGCCCCAGCATTTT. It translates to CASSHPNQPQHF. The chain links TRBV14 to TRBJ1-5; no clear D gene. CDR3 length: 12 residues. V was shortened by 3 bases and J by 4 bases, with 4 bases between the two germline ends. Germline assignment: CDR1 SGHDN and CDR2 FVKESK.

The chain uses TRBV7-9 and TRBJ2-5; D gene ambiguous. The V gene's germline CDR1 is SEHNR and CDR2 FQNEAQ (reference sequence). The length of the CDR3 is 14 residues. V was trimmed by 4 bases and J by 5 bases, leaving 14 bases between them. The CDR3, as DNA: TGTGCCAGCAGCTACATAAGTCCCCACGAGACCCAGTACTTC. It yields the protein CASSYISPHETQYF. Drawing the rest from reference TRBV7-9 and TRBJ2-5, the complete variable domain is DTGVSQNPRHKITKRGQNVTFRCDPISEHNRLYWYRQTLGQGPEFLTYFQNEAQLEKSRLLSDRFSAERPKGSFSTLEIQRTEQGDSAMYLCASSYISPHETQYFGPGTRLLVL.

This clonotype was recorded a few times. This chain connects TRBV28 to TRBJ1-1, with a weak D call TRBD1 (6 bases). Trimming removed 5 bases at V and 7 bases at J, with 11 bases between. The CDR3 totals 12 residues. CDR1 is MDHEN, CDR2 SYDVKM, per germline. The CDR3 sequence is CASSRRGNEAFF. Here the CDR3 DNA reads TGTGCCAGCAGTCGCAGGGGAAATGAAGCTTTCTTT.

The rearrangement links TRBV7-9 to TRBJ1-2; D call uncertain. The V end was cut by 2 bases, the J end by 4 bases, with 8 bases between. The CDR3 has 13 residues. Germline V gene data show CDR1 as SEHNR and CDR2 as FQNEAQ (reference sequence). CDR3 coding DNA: TGTGCCAGCAGCTTACAGAACTCCTATGGCTACACCTTC. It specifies CASSLQNSYGYTF.

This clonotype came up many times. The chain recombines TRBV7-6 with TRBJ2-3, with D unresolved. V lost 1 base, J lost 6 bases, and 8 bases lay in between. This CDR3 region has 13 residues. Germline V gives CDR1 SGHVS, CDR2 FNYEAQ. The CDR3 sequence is CASSLEALDTQYF. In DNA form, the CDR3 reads TGTGCCAGCAGCTTAGAGGCTCTCGATACGCAGTATTTT.

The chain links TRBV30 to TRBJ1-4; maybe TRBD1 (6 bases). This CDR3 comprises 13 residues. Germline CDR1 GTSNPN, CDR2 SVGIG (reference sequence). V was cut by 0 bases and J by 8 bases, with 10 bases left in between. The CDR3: CAWSVGGGEKLFF. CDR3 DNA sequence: TGTGCCTGGAGTGTCGGGGGGGGCGAAAAACTGTTTTTT.

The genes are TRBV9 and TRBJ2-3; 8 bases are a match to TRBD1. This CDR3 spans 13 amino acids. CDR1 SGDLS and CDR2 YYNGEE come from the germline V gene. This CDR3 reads CARRTGSTDTQYF. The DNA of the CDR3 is TGTGCTCGCAGGACAGGGTCCACAGATACGCAGTATTTT.

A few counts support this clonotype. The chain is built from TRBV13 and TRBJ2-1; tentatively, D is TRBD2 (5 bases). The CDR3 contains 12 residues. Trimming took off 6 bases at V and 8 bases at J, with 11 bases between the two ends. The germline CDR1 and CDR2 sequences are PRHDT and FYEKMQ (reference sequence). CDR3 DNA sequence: TGTGCCAGCAGTTTCGAGGGAGATGAGCAGTTCTTC. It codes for CASSFEGDEQFF.

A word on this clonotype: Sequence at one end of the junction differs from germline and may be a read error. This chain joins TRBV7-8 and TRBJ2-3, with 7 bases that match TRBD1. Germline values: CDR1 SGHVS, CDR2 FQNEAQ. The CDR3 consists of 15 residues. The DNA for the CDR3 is TGTGCCAGCAGCCTTACGGGACAGCGCACAGATGCGCAGTATTTT. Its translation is CASSLTGQRTDAQYF.